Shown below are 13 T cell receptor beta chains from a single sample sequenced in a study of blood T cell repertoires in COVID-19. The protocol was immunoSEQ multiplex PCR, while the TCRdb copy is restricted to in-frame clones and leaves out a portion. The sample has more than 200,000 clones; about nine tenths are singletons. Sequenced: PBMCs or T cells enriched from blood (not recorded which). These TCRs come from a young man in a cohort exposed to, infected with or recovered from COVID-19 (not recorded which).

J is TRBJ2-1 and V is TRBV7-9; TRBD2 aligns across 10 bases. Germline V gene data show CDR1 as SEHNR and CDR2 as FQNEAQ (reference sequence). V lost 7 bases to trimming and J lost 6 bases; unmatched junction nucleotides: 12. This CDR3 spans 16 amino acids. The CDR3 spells CASTSPGVAGGNEQFF. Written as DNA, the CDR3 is TGTGCCAGCACCTCACCAGGGGTAGCGGGAGGCAATGAGCAGTTCTTC.

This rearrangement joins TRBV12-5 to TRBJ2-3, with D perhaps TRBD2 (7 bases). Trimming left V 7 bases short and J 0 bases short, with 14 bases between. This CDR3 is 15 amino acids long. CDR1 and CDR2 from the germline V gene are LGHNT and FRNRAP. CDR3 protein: CASAQGGGSTDTQYF. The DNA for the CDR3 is TGTGCTAGTGCCCAAGGGGGAGGGAGCACAGATACGCAGTATTTT. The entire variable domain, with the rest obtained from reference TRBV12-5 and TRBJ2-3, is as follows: DARVTQTPRHKVTEMGQEVTMRCQPILGHNTVFWYRQTMMQGLELLAYFRNRAPLDDSGMPKDRFSAEMPDATLATLKIQPSEPRDSAVYFCASAQGGGSTDTQYFGPGTRLTVL.

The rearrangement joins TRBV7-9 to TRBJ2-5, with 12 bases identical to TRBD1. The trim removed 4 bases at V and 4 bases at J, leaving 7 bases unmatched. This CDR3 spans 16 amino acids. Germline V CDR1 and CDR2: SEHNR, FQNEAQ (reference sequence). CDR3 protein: CASSSPGQGAGETQYF. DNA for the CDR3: TGTGCCAGCAGCTCGCCGGGACAGGGGGCTGGAGAGACCCAGTACTTC.

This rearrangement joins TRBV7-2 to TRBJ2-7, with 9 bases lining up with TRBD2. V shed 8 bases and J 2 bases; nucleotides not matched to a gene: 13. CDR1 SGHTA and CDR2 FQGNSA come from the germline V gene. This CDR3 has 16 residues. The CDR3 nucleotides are TGTGCCAGCGGGGGGAGCGGGAGGAGGCCCACCTACGAGCAGTACTTC. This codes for CASGGSGRRPTYEQYF. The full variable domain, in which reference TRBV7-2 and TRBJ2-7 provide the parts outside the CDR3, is GAGVSQSPSNKVTEKGKDVELRCDPISGHTALYWYRQSLGQGLEFLIYFQGNSAPDKSGLPSDRFSAERTGGSVSTLTIQRTQQEDSAVYLCASGGSGRRPTYEQYFGPGTRLTVT.

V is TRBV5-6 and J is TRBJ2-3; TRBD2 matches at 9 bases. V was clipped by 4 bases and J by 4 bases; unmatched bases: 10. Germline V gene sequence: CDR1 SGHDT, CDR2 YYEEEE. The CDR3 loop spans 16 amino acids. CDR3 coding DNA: TGTGCCAGCAGCGGGTTAGCGGGAGATAAGGCAGATACGCAGTATTTT. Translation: CASSGLAGDKADTQYF.

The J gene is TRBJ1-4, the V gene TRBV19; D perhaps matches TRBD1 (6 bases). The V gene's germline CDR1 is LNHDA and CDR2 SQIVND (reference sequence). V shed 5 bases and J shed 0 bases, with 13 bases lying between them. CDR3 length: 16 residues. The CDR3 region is CASSFTGYSTNEKLFF. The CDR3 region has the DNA TGTGCCAGTAGTTTTACAGGGTACTCAACTAATGAAAAACTGTTTTTT.

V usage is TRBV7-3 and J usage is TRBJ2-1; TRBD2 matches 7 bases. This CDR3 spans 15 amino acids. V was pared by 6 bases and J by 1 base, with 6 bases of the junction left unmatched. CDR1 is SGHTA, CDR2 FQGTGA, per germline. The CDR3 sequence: CASRQAGMSYNEQFF. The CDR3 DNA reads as TGTGCCAGCAGGCAAGCGGGAATGTCCTACAATGAGCAGTTCTTC.

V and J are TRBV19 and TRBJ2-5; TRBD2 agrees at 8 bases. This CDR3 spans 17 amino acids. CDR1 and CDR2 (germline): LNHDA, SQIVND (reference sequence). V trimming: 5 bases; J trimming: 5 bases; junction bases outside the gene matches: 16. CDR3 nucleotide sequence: TGTGCCAGTAGTTTCTCCGGACTAGCCTCTCCCCGGGAGACCCAGTACTTC. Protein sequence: CASSFSGLASPRETQYF.

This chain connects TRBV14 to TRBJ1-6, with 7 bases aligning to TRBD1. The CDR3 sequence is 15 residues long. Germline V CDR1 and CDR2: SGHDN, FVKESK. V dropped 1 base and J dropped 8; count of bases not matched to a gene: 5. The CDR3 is CASSQVGGLDSPLHF. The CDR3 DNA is TGTGCCAGCAGCCAAGTAGGGGGCCTTGATTCACCCCTCCACTTT.

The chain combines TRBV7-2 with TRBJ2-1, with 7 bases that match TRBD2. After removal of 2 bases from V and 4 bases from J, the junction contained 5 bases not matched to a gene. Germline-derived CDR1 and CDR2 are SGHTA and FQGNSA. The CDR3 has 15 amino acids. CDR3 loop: CASSLRGERYNEQFF. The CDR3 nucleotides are TGTGCCAGCAGCTTACGGGGGGAGCGTTACAATGAGCAGTTCTTC.

The CDR3 loop reads CASSPLVTDTQYF. The CDR3, as DNA: TGTGCCAGCAGTCCCCTCGTCACAGATACGCAGTATTTT. The V gene is TRBV27, the J gene TRBJ2-3; no reliable D call. Germline CDR1 and CDR2: MNHEY and SMNVEV (reference sequence). Trimming removed 5 bases from V and 2 bases from J, with 8 bases in between. The CDR3 spans 13 residues.

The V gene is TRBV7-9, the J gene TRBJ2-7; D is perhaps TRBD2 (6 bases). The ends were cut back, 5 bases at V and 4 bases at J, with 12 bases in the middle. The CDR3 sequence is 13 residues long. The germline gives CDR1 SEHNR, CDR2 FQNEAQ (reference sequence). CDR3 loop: CASSLVGGYEQYF. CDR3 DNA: TGTGCCAGCAGCCTAGTCGGGGGATACGAGCAGTACTTC. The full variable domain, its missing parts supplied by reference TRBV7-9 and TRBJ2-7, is DTGVSQNPRHKITKRGQNVTFRCDPISEHNRLYWYRQTLGQGPEFLTYFQNEAQLEKSRLLSDRFSAERPKGSFSTLEIQRTEQGDSAMYLCASSLVGGYEQYFGPGTRLTVT.

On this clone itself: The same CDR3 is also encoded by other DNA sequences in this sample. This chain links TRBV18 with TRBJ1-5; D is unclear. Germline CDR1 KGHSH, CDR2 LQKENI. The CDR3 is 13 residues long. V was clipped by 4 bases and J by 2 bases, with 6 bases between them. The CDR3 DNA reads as TGTGCCAGCTCACGGGGAGGCAATCAGCCCCAGCATTTT. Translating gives CASSRGGNQPQHF.